This T cell receptor (beta chain) was recovered during a study of T cells in Graves' hyperthyroidism and ophthalmopathy (dated by TCRdb to the late 2010s). Concerning the study at large: Peripheral blood samples were taken at the time of initial diagnosis, prior to any treatment. Prospective prediction of ophthalmopathy was tested in an independent validation cohort consisting of 18 to 20 hyperthyroidism patients and 15 to 17 patients who later progressed to ophthalmopathy. The 95 to 100 discovery patients were randomly divided into training and test sets at a 7:3 ratio. After blood sampling, hyperthyroidism patients were treated with methimazole at a starting dose of 30 mg daily, and ophthalmopathy patients were treated with high-dose intravenous methylprednisolone. TCR Vbeta CDR3 sequencing of some 140 peripheral blood samples (fewer than 45 ophthalmopathy, roughly 74 hyperthyroidism and roughly 17 progressor patients) is reported in the paper. The study also compared thyroid tissue and blood T-cell repertoires from over 5 Graves' hyperthyroidism patients. TCR V-J signatures able to tell the groups apart were searched for in a discovery cohort of more than 90 patients, of whom roughly 42 had Graves' ophthalmopathy and about 55 had stable Graves' hyperthyroidism.

Stable Graves' hyperthyroidism was defined as no progression to ophthalmopathy during 18 months of follow-up. Hyperthyroidism patients were newly diagnosed, with disease duration under 2 months, and aged 18 to 65 years. The study excluded patients with uncontrolled infections, other autoimmune diseases, pregnancy or lactation. Diagnoses relied on clinical symptoms, serum thyroxine and TRAb, thyroid ultrasound and orbital computed tomography. PBMCs were separated from 7.5 to 10 ml of fresh peripheral blood using Ficoll-Paque density gradient centrifugation. Trizol reagent was used to extract total RNA, and RNA quality was then checked on an Agilent 2100 Bioanalyzer. This clonotype occurred a few times. Its antigen is still unknown. Per-base quality was not reported, and no clone a single base away is much larger than it. Results the study describes overall, beyond this receptor: Sample size was not statistically predetermined, and blinding of investigators to group allocation was not performed. In cross-validation, a model built on a 13 V-J signature told ophthalmopathy apart from stable hyperthyroidism with 85% to 90% sensitivity and about 81% specificity, and in testing the same model reached 80%/75%. Most expanded thyroid clonotypes (frequency above 0.001) were also detected in blood, suggesting blood repertoires may reflect thyroid immune responses. In validation, the model predicted progression to ophthalmopathy a median of around 6.5 months before onset, with approximately 68% sensitivity and just under 75% specificity.

CDR1 and CDR2 are read off the germline V gene (reference sequence) as LNHDA and SQIVND. Deletion took 6 bases off V and 0 bases off J, with a span of 15 bases between the germline ends. The CDR3 holds 16 amino acids from the cysteine to the phenylalanine. The read is trimmed to its CDR3 DNA, 48 bases read in frame from base 1. Amplification of TCR beta CDR3 regions was carried out from RNA transcripts. The first round of RT-PCR for the TCR CDR3 was performed with the HTBI primer set and the Qiagen OneStep RT-PCR kit. A second multiplex PCR round built the libraries, followed by size selection and purification. Sequencing of the libraries was done on an Illumina HiSeq2000 using paired-end 100 bp reads. The study's own analysis went as follows. SOAPnuke was used to process the raw data, throwing out any read that contained adapters or uncalled bases, had a mean Phred below 15, or lacked an exact constant-primer or identifier match. High-quality paired reads were merged using COPE v1.2.5, and each unique nucleotide sequence was defined as a clonotype. MiTCR v1.1 was used to align clonotypes to the IMGT TRBV, TRBD and TRBJ reference segments. The analysis included only V-J combinations with a frequency above 0.0001, which together covered roughly 99% of the repertoires. A TCS score was defined as the ratio between F50 (clonal expansion) and ExV (chaos), using BLOSUM62-based TCRdist between CDR3 peptides within each V-J. Welch's t-statistics and random forest reduced 514 V-J features to 10 to 15, which were used in a naive Bayes classifier (R e1071). TCRdb took the public reads, trimmed them with fastp at Q25, ran MiXCR for clone calling and kept in-frame beta chains. Each CDR3 protein appears once, grouped with its most common genes and DNA. TCRdb, not the authors, supplied the V and J calls. Recorded for this sample are about 400,000 distinct CDR3 sequences; approximately 15% of them occurred a single time. Of the sample, around 7.3% is held by the ten largest clones.

This sequence uses TRBV19 and TRBJ2-1; no D gene is confidently identified. Sequencing was carried out using blood. This clonotype was sampled from a woman younger than 30 with Graves' hyperthyroidism. The CDR3 protein: CASSRSKVSSYNEQFF. The bases are TGTGCCAGTAGCCGGTCCAAAGTTAGCTCCTACAATGAGCAGTTCTTC.